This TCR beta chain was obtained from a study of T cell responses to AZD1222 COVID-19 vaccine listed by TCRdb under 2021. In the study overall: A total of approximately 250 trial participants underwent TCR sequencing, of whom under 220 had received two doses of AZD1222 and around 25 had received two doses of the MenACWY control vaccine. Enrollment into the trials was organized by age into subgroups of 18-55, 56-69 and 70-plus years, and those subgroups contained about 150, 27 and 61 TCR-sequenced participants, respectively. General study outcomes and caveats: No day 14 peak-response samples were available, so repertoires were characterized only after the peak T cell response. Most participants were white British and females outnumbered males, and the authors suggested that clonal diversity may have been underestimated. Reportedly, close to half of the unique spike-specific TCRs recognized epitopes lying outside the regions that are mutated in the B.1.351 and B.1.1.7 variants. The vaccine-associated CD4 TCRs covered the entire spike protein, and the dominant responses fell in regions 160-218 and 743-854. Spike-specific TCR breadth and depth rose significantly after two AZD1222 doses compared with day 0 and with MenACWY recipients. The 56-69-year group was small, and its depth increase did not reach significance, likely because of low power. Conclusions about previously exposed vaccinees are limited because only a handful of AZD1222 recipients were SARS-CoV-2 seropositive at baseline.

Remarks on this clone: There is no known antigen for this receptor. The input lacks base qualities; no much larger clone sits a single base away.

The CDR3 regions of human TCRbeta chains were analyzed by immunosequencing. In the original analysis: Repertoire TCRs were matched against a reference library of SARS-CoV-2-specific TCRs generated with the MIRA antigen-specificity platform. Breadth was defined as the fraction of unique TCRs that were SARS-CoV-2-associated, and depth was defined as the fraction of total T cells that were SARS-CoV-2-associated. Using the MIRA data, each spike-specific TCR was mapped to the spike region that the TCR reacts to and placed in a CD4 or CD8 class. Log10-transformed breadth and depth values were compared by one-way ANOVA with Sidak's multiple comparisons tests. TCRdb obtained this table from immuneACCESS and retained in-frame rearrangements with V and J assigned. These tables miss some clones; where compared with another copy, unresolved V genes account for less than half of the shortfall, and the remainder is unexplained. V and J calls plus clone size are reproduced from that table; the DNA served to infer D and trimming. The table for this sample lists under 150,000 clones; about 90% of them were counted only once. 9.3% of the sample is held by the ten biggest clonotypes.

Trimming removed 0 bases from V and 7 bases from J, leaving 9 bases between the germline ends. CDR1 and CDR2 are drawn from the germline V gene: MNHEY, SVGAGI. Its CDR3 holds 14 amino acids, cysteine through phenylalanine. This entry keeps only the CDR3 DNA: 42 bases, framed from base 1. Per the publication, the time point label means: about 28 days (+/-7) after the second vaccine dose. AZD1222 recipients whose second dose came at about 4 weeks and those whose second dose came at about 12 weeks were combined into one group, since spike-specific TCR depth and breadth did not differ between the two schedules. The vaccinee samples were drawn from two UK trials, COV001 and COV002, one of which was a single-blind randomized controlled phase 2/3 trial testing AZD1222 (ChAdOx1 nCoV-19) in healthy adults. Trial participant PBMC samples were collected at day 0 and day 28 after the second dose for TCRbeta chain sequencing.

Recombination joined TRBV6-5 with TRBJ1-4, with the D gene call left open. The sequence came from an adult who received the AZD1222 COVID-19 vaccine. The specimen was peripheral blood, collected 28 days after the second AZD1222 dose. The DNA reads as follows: TGTGCCAGCAGTTACTCAGGTCCGACTGAAAAACTGTTTTTT. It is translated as CASSYSGPTEKLFF.